This T cell receptor beta chain was found in a study of T cells in Graves' hyperthyroidism and ophthalmopathy. TCR beta CDR3 sequences were amplified from RNA transcripts. TCR CDR3 regions were first amplified by RT-PCR with HTBI primers. TCRdb re-called the multiplex PCR reads through MiXCR, storing one row per CDR3 protein. The sample gives some 370,000 distinct CDR3 sequences, over 11% of which show up once; around 28% is in the top ten. A Clinical Activity Score of at least 3, a NOSPECS grade of at least 4 and a duration under 3 months were recorded in the ophthalmopathy patients. The CDR3 sequence is 15 residues long. Trimming removed 6 bases from V and 1 base from J, with 13 bases in between. Per germline, CDR1 MDHEN and CDR2 SYDVKM. This clonotype was seen repeatedly, ten times or more.

Sequenced material: blood. The receptor was isolated from a man aged 45 to 65 with Graves' ophthalmopathy. The V call is TRBV28, the J call TRBJ2-1, with D tentatively TRBD1 (6 bases). The CDR3 protein is CASSSTGLSYNEQFF. CDR3 coding DNA: TGTGCCAGCAGCTCCACAGGGCTATCCTACAATGAGCAGTTCTTC.